Listed here is a single T cell receptor (beta chain). The antigen is undetermined. J gave up 0 bases and V 0 bases, and 4 bases lay outside the gene matches. The CDR3 totals 16 residues. Germline V CDR1 and CDR2: MNHEY, SVGAGI. This sample is part of a study of cytomegalovirus exposure and HLA in healthy donors. Findings and limits, study-wide: HLA allele associations emerged for under 20,000 TCR beta sequences in a later analysis, at 0.05 false discovery rate.

Amplification used 60 Vbeta primers and 13 Jbeta primers. Assay: immunoSEQ multiplex PCR; the TCRdb copy retains only in-frame clones and omits some. Of some 180,000 clones listed, 70% to 75% are singletons. The sample was PBMCs. The sequence came from a male donor in good health and CMV-seronegative. The chain couples TRBV6-5 to TRBJ1-1; TRBD1 agrees at 7 bases. The CDR3 sequence is CASSYSVGGLNTEAFF. The CDR3 DNA reads TGTGCCAGCAGTTACTCAGTAGGGGGCTTGAACACTGAAGCTTTCTTT.